Sequencing of this T cell receptor beta chain was carried out in a study of cytomegalovirus exposure and HLA in healthy donors. PCR was performed using 60 Vbeta and 13 Jbeta primers. This table comes from immunoSEQ multiplex PCR, and its TCRdb copy is limited to in-frame clones, with some not included. The profile shows around 190,000 clones, approximately 80% of them singletons. Deletions cut 5 bases from V and 8 bases from J, with 11 bases between. This CDR3 region has 11 residues. CDR1 and CDR2 from the germline V gene are DFQATT and SNEGSKA (reference sequence). The donors gave bone marrow, and they were healthy. Concerning this clone: Antigen specificity is unknown.

Overall study results and limits: The study had only CMV serostatus as immune exposure information.

The sample consisted of PBMCs. This TCR came from a man in his sixties in good health and CMV-seronegative. V usage is TRBV20-1 and J usage is TRBJ2-3, with a weak D call TRBD2 (6 bases). The CDR3 is CSARGGTTQYF. The CDR3 DNA is TGCAGTGCTCGGGGAGGCACTACGCAGTATTTT.